This T cell receptor (beta chain) was identified during a study of T cell changes during pregnancy in multiple sclerosis. J lost 3 bases, V lost 0 bases, and 9 bases had no gene match. CDR3 length: 18 amino acids. Germline assignment: CDR1 GTSNPN and CDR2 SVGIG (reference sequence). Generated by immunoSEQ multiplex PCR, the TCRdb table keeps only in-frame clones and is missing some. The sample carries around 58,000 clones, 91% recorded once. The rearrangement links TRBV30 to TRBJ2-1, with 12 bases matching TRBD2. This TCR came from a female donor in good health, enrolled as a control in a pregnancy study. This material consisted of CD4+ T cells from peripheral blood mononuclear cells, taken after pregnancy. CDR3 sequence reads: CAWSVRRGLAGFYNEQFF. The CDR3 DNA is TGTGCCTGGAGTGTACGGAGAGGACTAGCGGGGTTCTACAATGAGCAGTTCTTC.